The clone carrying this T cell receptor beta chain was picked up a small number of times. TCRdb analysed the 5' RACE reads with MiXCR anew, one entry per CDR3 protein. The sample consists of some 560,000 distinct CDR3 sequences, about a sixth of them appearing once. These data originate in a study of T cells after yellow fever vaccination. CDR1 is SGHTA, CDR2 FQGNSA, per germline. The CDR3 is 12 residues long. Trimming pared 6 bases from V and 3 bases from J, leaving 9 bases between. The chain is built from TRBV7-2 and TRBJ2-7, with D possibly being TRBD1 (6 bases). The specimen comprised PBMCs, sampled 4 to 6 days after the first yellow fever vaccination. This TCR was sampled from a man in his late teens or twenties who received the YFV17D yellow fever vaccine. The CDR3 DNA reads TGTGCCAGCAGGGAGGACAGCTACGAGCAGTACTTC. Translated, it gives CASREDSYEQYF. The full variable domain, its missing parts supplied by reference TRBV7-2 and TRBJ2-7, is GAGVSQSPSNKVTEKGKDVELRCDPISGHTALYWYRQSLGQGLEFLIYFQGNSAPDKSGLPSDRFSAERTGGSVSTLTIQRTQQEDSAVYLCASREDSYEQYFGPGTRLTVT.